By sample fraction, the clone carrying this T cell receptor (beta chain) is medium-sized. Its specificity is unknown. Assay: immunoSEQ multiplex PCR; the TCRdb copy retains only in-frame clones and omits some. The repertoire holds 20,000 to 25,000 clones, with over 70% as singletons. The sample belongs to a study of STAT5B mutations in CD4+ large granular lymphocyte leukemia. Study in general: The CDR3 'QG' motif was associated with a particular HLA allele among healthy donors.

With 10 bases removed from V and 0 bases from J, the gap between germline ends came to 19 bases. This CDR3 is 16 amino acids long. The V gene's germline CDR1 is MNHNY and CDR2 SVGAGI (reference sequence). Regarding the study as a whole: Top patient clones used TRBV06 genes more often: 8/27 versus 2/35 in controls.

This TCR came from a human donor in good health. Sequenced material: CD4+ T cells from blood buffy coats. This rearrangement joins TRBV6-6 to TRBJ2-1; no definite D call. The CDR3, as DNA: TGTGCCACCCGAGGTAGCCGGGCAGCCTCCTACAATGAGCAGTTCTTC. This translates into CATRGSRAASYNEQFF.